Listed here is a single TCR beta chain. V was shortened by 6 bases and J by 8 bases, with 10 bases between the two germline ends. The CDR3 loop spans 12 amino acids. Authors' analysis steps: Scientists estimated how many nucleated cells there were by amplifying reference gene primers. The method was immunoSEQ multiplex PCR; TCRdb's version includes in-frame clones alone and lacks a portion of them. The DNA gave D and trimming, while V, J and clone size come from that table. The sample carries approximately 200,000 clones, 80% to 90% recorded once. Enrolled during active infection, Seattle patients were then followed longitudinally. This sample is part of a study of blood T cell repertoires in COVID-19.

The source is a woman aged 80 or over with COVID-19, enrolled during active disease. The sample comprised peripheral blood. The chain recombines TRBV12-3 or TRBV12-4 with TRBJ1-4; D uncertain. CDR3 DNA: TGTGCCAGCAGACATGGGCCCGAAAAACTGTTTTTT. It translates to CASRHGPEKLFF.